Each of the 32 T cell receptor beta chains below was sequenced from the same sample in a study of blood T cell repertoires in COVID-19. The repertoire was sequenced with immunoSEQ multiplex PCR; TCRdb's copy has only in-frame clones and lacks some. Among approximately 240,000 clones listed, roughly 80% were seen once. Input material: peripheral blood. These receptor sequences come from a woman aged 40-49 years with active or convalescent COVID-19.

This clone appeared once. This chain uses TRBV12-3 or TRBV12-4 with TRBJ1-3; 8 nucleotides line up with TRBD1. V shed 6 bases, J shed 6 bases, and the junction held 4 bases outside the gene matches. The CDR3 is made up of 13 amino acids. As DNA, the CDR3 is TGTGCCAGCAGAAGACAGGGGACAAACACCATATATTTT. This translates into CASRRQGTNTIYF.

The chain recombines TRBV19 with TRBJ2-4, with D perhaps TRBD1 (6 bases). This CDR3 is 13 amino acids long. V dropped 1 base and J dropped 7 bases, with 8 bases sitting between them. Germline V gene data show CDR1 as LNHDA and CDR2 as SQIVND (reference sequence). This CDR3 is CASSIGGRNIQYF. The CDR3 DNA follows: TGTGCCAGTAGTATAGGGGGGCGGAACATTCAGTACTTC.

The chain uses TRBV18 and TRBJ1-2; D not resolved. The CDR3 is 15 amino acids. Trimming stripped 4 bases from V and 8 bases from J, with 20 bases between. Germline V gene lookup returns CDR1 KGHSH and CDR2 LQKENI. The CDR3 DNA follows: TGTGCCAGCTCACTCCTGAACGAGCCCCAAGAAGGCTACACCTTC. It yields the protein CASSLLNEPQEGYTF.

The V and J genes are TRBV15 and TRBJ2-7; possible D gene TRBD1, 6 bases. With 0 bases removed from V and 3 bases from J, the gap between germline ends came to 12 bases. This CDR3 contains 15 residues. Looked up from germline, CDR1 is LNHNV and CDR2 is YYDKDF (reference sequence). In DNA form, the CDR3 reads TGTGCCACCAGCAGAGATGGCCAGGGGTTCTACGAGCAGTACTTC. Encoded protein: CATSRDGQGFYEQYF. The variable domain in full, completed from reference TRBV15 and TRBJ2-7, reads DAMVIQNPRYQVTQFGKPVTLSCSQTLNHNVMYWYQQKSSQAPKLLFHYYDKDFNNEADTPDNFQSRRPNTSFCFLDIRSPGLGDTAMYLCATSRDGQGFYEQYFGPGTRLTVT.

J is TRBJ1-3 and V is TRBV10-2, with no clear D. V gave up 8 bases and J gave up 0 bases, with 14 bases separating them. The V gene's germline CDR1 is WSHSY and CDR2 SAAADI. The CDR3 sequence is 15 residues long. For the CDR3, the DNA is TGCGCCAGCTTCCCGGCGGGATCCTCTGGAAACACCATATATTTT. Its translation is CASFPAGSSGNTIYF.

The chain employs TRBV19 and TRBJ2-3; D is possibly TRBD2 (7 bases). Germline V gene data show CDR1 as LNHDA and CDR2 as SQIVND (reference sequence). V dropped 4 bases and J dropped 6 bases, with 17 bases sitting between them. This CDR3 contains 15 residues. This CDR3 reads CASSTLGGGLDTQYF. In DNA, the CDR3 is TGTGCCAGTAGTACCCTGGGGGGGGGCCTGGATACGCAGTATTTT.

A few counts support this clone. V is TRBV19 and J is TRBJ2-3, with 8 bases aligning to TRBD2. V trimming: 5 bases; J trimming: 3 bases; junction bases outside the gene matches: 10. The germline V gene has CDR1 LNHDA and CDR2 SQIVND (reference sequence). There are 16 residues in the CDR3. Here the CDR3 reads CASSSRWSGGTDTQYF. CDR3 sequence (DNA): TGTGCCAGTAGTTCCCGATGGAGCGGGGGTACAGATACGCAGTATTTT.

This clone was counted once. This rearrangement joins TRBV6-5 to TRBJ1-2, with D maybe TRBD1 (5 bases). The length of the CDR3 is 15 residues. Germline CDR1 is MNHEY and CDR2 is SVGAGI. The V end lost 8 bases, the J end lost 2 bases, and 18 bases lay between the germline ends. The chain's CDR3 is CASVALGATNYGYTF. In nucleotides, the CDR3 is TGTGCCAGCGTGGCCCTAGGGGCGACGAACTATGGCTACACCTTC.

The V and J genes are TRBV29-1 and TRBJ2-2; TRBD1 matches at 11 bases. Germline-derived CDR1 and CDR2 are SQVTM and ANQGSEA. V lost 6 bases to trimming and J lost 6 bases; unmatched junction nucleotides: 6. The CDR3 contains 14 residues. This CDR3 reads CSVGLGQGAGELFF. The CDR3 nucleotides read TGCAGCGTCGGACTGGGACAGGGGGCCGGGGAGCTGTTTTTT.

The chain carries TRBV9 and TRBJ1-4; D is undetermined. The CDR3 sequence is 15 residues long. With 3 bases removed from V and 8 bases from J, the gap between germline ends came to 17 bases. Germline values: CDR1 SGDLS, CDR2 YYNGEE. The CDR3: CASSAGNPSGEKLFF. CDR3 nucleotides: TGTGCCAGCAGCGCCGGGAACCCCAGTGGGGAAAAACTGTTTTTT.

This clone was picked up one time. The CDR3 DNA sequence: TGTGCCAGCAGCTTAGAATCGACAGAATCCTACGAGCAGTACTTC. Its protein is CASSLESTESYEQYF. The chain is built from TRBV7-9 and TRBJ2-7; tentative D call: TRBD1 (5 bases). The V gene lost 1 base and the J gene lost 1 base, with 11 bases spanning the gap. This CDR3 contains 15 residues. The germline V gene has CDR1 SEHNR and CDR2 FQNEAQ (reference sequence).

This clone was counted at least ten times. The chain uses TRBV5-1 and TRBJ2-1; 11 nucleotides align to TRBD2. With V trimmed by 3 bases and J by 7 bases, 12 bases remained unmatched. Germline lookup yields CDR1 SGHRS and CDR2 YFSETQ. CDR3 length equals 17 residues. The CDR3 DNA reads TGCGCCAGCAGCTCCCTCCTAGCGGGGGGATTTACGAATGAGCAGTTCTTC. Translated, it gives CASSSLLAGGFTNEQFF.

The chain links TRBV5-1 to TRBJ2-7, with TRBD1 matching 9 bases. There are 14 residues in the CDR3. The ends lost 4 bases at V and 6 bases at J; junction bases unmatched: 8. Germline values: CDR1 SGHRS, CDR2 YFSETQ. The chain's CDR3 is CASSLRQGGTEQYF. In DNA form, the CDR3 reads TGCGCCAGCAGCCTCAGACAGGGGGGTACCGAGCAGTACTTC.

The chain joins TRBV6-1 to TRBJ2-7; weak D call: TRBD2 (8 bases). V was pared by 3 bases and J by 5 bases, with 17 bases between. The CDR3 length is 15 residues. CDR1 is MNHNS and CDR2 is SASEGT in the germline V gene. In nucleotides, the CDR3 is TGTGCCAGCAGTGACCCGGGAGGGGGCCTGGACGAGCAGTACGTC. Amino acid sequence: CASSDPGGGLDEQYV.

This clone was detected only a few times. The CDR3 DNA sequence: TGTGCCAGTAGTAGCGGGGGTTACGAGCAGTACTTC. Its protein product is CASSSGGYEQYF. The chain has TRBV19 and TRBJ2-7, with 7 bases aligning to TRBD2. This CDR3 is 12 amino acids long. V gave up 4 bases and J gave up 4 bases; unmatched junction bases: 1. The germline V gene encodes CDR1 LNHDA and CDR2 SQIVND (reference sequence).

The gene calls are TRBV28 and TRBJ2-7; tentatively, D is TRBD2 (5 bases). Between the trimmed V and J ends, which lost 10 bases and 3 bases, there was a span of 10 bases. This CDR3 contains 11 residues. Germline V gene lookup returns CDR1 MDHEN and CDR2 SYDVKM. The CDR3 is CAITRDYEQYF. In DNA, the CDR3 is TGTGCCATCACGAGGGACTACGAGCAGTACTTC.

V gene TRBV29-1 combines with J gene TRBJ2-2, with TRBD1 identical over 7 bases. Germline V CDR1 and CDR2: SQVTM, ANQGSEA. V was clipped by 6 bases and J by 3 bases; unmatched bases: 7. This CDR3 spans 14 amino acids. The CDR3 nucleotides read TGCAGCGTCCAATCAGGGGGTTACACCGGGGAGCTGTTTTTT. Its translation: CSVQSGGYTGELFF.

CDR3 sequence reads: CASSLGAGPAGAFF. In nucleotides, the CDR3 is TGTGCCAGCAGTCTTGGGGCCGGGCCAGCGGGAGCTTTCTTT. The chain recombines TRBV28 with TRBJ1-1, with D possibly matching TRBD1 (5 bases). The germline V and J ends were trimmed by 5 bases and 10 bases, with 20 bases remaining between them. The V gene's germline CDR1 is MDHEN and CDR2 SYDVKM. This CDR3 contains 14 residues.

The V and J genes are TRBV19 and TRBJ1-3; 11 nucleotides match TRBD1. Per the germline V gene, CDR1 is LNHDA and CDR2 is SQIVND (reference sequence). V was clipped by 8 bases and J by 2 bases; unmatched bases: 2. The length of the CDR3 is 14 residues. The CDR3 loop is CASGQGATGNTIYF. The CDR3 bases are TGTGCCAGTGGACAGGGGGCGACTGGAAACACCATATATTTT.

The chain is built from TRBV5-6 and TRBJ1-2; D is perhaps TRBD1 (5 bases). The CDR3 contains 13 residues. V was pared by 5 bases and J by 3 bases, with 11 bases between. Germline CDR1 SGHDT, CDR2 YYEEEE. CDR3 region: CASSRGRHYGYTF. CDR3 coding DNA: TGTGCCAGCAGTAGGGGCAGGCACTATGGCTACACCTTC.

This clone occurred many times. The CDR3: CASRTTVGIQYF. In nucleotides, the CDR3 is TGTGCCAGCAGAACGACAGTTGGCATTCAGTACTTC. The V gene is TRBV12-3 or TRBV12-4, the J gene TRBJ2-4; TRBD1 is a possible D gene (5 bases). This CDR3 contains 12 residues. With 6 bases removed from V and 9 bases from J, the gap between germline ends came to 12 bases.

The V gene is TRBV19, the J gene TRBJ2-2; D is possibly TRBD2 (6 bases). The germline CDR1 and CDR2 sequences are LNHDA and SQIVND (reference sequence). Trimming shortened V by 1 base and J by 7 bases, and 7 bases separated the two germline ends. The CDR3 has 13 residues. CDR3 sequence reads: CASSIAGVGELFF. The CDR3 nucleotides read TGTGCCAGTAGTATAGCGGGGGTCGGGGAGCTGTTTTTT.

This clone was recorded only once. This chain joins TRBV27 and TRBJ2-4; 8 bases align to TRBD1. This CDR3 has 18 residues. Germline trimming cut 4 bases from V and 0 bases from J; bases unmatched to any gene: 11. The germline CDR1 and CDR2 sequences are MNHEY and SMNVEV (reference sequence). This chain's CDR3 is CASSYSQGARLAKNIQYF. CDR3 coding DNA: TGTGCCAGCAGTTATAGTCAGGGGGCGAGGCTAGCCAAAAACATTCAGTACTTC.

This rearrangement joins TRBV29-1 to TRBJ2-3; TRBD2 matches 10 bases. The V and J ends lost 1 base and 1 base, in that order; junction bases with no gene match: 2. The CDR3 loop spans 15 amino acids. Per germline, CDR1 SQVTM and CDR2 ANQGSEA. The CDR3 DNA sequence: TGCAGCGTTGAAGTAGGGACTAGCGGCACAGATACGCAGTATTTT. This translates into CSVEVGTSGTDTQYF.

The CDR3 DNA is TGTGCCAGCAGCTTGGGGAGTAGGAACACTGAAGCTTTCTTT. Protein sequence: CASSLGSRNTEAFF. The rearrangement links TRBV5-4 to TRBJ1-1; no definite D call. Trimming cost V 0 bases and J 1 base, with 7 bases left between them. Germline lookup yields CDR1 SGHNT and CDR2 YYREEE (reference sequence). CDR3 length: 14 residues.

V and J are TRBV6-6 and TRBJ2-1; TRBD2 matches 10 bases. Germline V gene data show CDR1 as MNHNY and CDR2 as SVGAGI (reference sequence). V lost 10 bases, J lost 7 bases, and 13 bases stayed unmatched. The CDR3 covers 15 residues. For the CDR3, the DNA is TGTGCCACCACCCTCGAGCGGGGGGGCCGAAATGAGCAGTTCTTC. The encoded protein is CATTLERGGRNEQFF.

The chain recombines TRBV19 with TRBJ2-1, with 10 bases lining up with TRBD1. The CDR3 contains 17 residues. Germline trimming cut 0 bases from V and 7 bases from J; bases unmatched to any gene: 9. CDR1 is LNHDA, CDR2 SQIVND, per germline (reference sequence). CDR3 coding DNA: TGTGCCAGTAGTATAGATCCCGACAGGGGGCCTCGAAATGAGCAGTTCTTC. Its protein is CASSIDPDRGPRNEQFF.

The chain joins TRBV9 to TRBJ2-5; D is perhaps TRBD2 (7 bases). The V and J ends lost 3 bases and 5 bases respectively, with 20 bases between them. The germline V gene encodes CDR1 SGDLS and CDR2 YYNGEE. The CDR3 length is 16 residues. The CDR3 region has the DNA TGTGCCAGCAGCGCCAGAGGAGGGGGACTATTGGAGACCCAGTACTTC. Protein: CASSARGGGLLETQYF.

This clone came up once. The chain combines TRBV5-5 with TRBJ1-1, with D hard to call. Germline V CDR1 and CDR2: SGHKS, YYEKEE (reference sequence). V was clipped by 6 bases and J by 1 base, with 13 bases between them. The CDR3 contains 14 residues. CDR3 in DNA: TGTGCCAGCAACCGACAACGAGCGAACACTGAAGCTTTCTTT. It is translated as CASNRQRANTEAFF.

The chain couples TRBV18 to TRBJ1-1; TRBD1 aligns across 8 bases. CDR1 and CDR2 from the germline V gene are KGHSH and LQKENI. This CDR3 is 15 amino acids long. Losses at the gene ends were 3 bases for V and 6 bases for J; bases not matched to a gene: 9. CDR3 loop: CASSPQGRGQSEAFF. In DNA, the CDR3 is TGTGCCAGCTCACCCCAAGGCAGGGGGCAGTCTGAAGCTTTCTTT.

This chain uses TRBV15 with TRBJ1-2, with unresolved D. The CDR3 runs to 11 residues. Trimming left V 4 bases short and J 4 bases short, with 4 bases between. CDR1 LNHNV and CDR2 YYDKDF come from the germline V gene (reference sequence). In nucleotides, the CDR3 is TGTGCCACCAGCAACGGCTATGGCTACACCTTC. Amino acid sequence: CATSNGYGYTF.

The rearrangement uses TRBV9 and TRBJ1-1; TRBD1 agrees at 9 bases. CDR1 and CDR2 (germline): SGDLS, YYNGEE. V lost 4 bases and J lost 0; bases outside the gene matches: 10. The CDR3 is 17 residues long. CDR3: CASSPAGTGSVNTEAFF. The CDR3 DNA sequence: TGTGCCAGCAGCCCGGCCGGGACAGGGTCTGTGAACACTGAAGCTTTCTTT.